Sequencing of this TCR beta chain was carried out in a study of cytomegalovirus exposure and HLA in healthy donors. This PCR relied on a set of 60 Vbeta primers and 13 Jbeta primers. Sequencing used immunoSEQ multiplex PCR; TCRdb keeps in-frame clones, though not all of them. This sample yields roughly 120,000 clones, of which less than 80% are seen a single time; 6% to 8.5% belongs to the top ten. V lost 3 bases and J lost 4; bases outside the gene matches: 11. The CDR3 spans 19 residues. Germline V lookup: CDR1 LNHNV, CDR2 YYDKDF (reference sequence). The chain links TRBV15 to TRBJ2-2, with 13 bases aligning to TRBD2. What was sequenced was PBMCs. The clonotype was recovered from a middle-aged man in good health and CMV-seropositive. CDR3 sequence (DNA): TGTGCCACCAGCAGGGGTCAGACTAGCGGGAGGATCATCACCGGGGAGCTGTTTTTT. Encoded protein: CATSRGQTSGRIITGELFF.